One and the same sample provided the 15 T cell receptor beta chains below, sequenced in a study of regulatory T cells in long-lasting Graves disease. Arm-PCR of CDR3 regions with iRepertoire HTBI primers generated TCR beta libraries. MiXCR was run by TCRdb on the multiplex PCR reads, yielding one entry per CDR3 protein. The top ten clones hold 8.5% to 10% of a sample with 530,000 or so distinct CDR3 sequences, roughly 14% of them seen once. Time point defined: newly diagnosed GD, antithyroid drugs for less than 3 months. Researchers made the TCR library from RNA that was extracted from PBMCs. These data also featured in a second study, about T cells in Graves' hyperthyroidism and ophthalmopathy.

The starting material was peripheral blood mononuclear cells (PBMCs), obtained at new diagnosis, from a patient treated with antithyroid drugs. The receptors come from a man aged 25 to 40 with Graves disease.

This chain connects TRBV19 to TRBJ2-1, with D hard to call. Germline assignment: CDR1 LNHDA and CDR2 SQIVND (reference sequence). Trimming took off 4 bases at V and 15 bases at J, with 13 bases between the two ends. The CDR3 length is 11 residues. The CDR3 DNA reads TGTGCCAGTAGTAAGGGCCGATTGGCGTTCTTC. It specifies CASSKGRLAFF.

This clonotype showed up many times. V and J are TRBV5-1 and TRBJ2-3; D is perhaps TRBD1 or TRBD2 (5 bases each). Trimming shortened V by 0 bases and J by 4 bases, and 12 bases separated the two germline ends. The germline CDR1 and CDR2 sequences are SGHRS and YFSETQ. CDR3 length: 15 residues. The CDR3 DNA sequence: TGCGCCAGCAGCTTGGGTGGGACCGTCGCAGATACGCAGTATTTT. Encoded protein: CASSLGGTVADTQYF.

The table lists this clonotype with many counts. V gene TRBV27 combines with J gene TRBJ2-7; possible D gene TRBD1, 6 bases. The germline CDR1 and CDR2 sequences are MNHEY and SMNVEV (reference sequence). This CDR3 spans 16 amino acids. The germline V and J ends were trimmed by 5 bases and 0 bases, with 17 bases remaining between them. The CDR3 coding sequence is TGTGCCAGCAGTGAAGGACAGCCAAGGAGCTCCTACGAGCAGTACTTC. This codes for CASSEGQPRSSYEQYF.

This clonotype was seen a handful of times. The V call is TRBV4-1, the J call TRBJ2-7; D possibly corresponds to TRBD1 (5 bases). The CDR3 length is 14 residues. Trimming took 2 bases from V and 3 from J, leaving 11 bases between them. Germline V gene lookup returns CDR1 MGHRA and CDR2 YSYEKL. CDR3 loop: CASSQPGKGYEQYF. The CDR3 DNA reads TGCGCCAGCAGCCAACCAGGGAAGGGCTACGAGCAGTACTTC.

In its sample, this clonotype was seen a few times. This chain uses TRBV19 with TRBJ2-2; D gene unclear. Germline V gene lookup returns CDR1 LNHDA and CDR2 SQIVND (reference sequence). V was trimmed by 3 bases and J by 9 bases, leaving 17 bases between them. CDR3 length equals 15 residues. The DNA of the CDR3 is TGTGCCAGTAGTATTTCGGTAACAAAACCTCGGGAGCTGTTTTTT. Translating gives CASSISVTKPRELFF. The complete variable domain, with remaining parts taken from reference TRBV19 and TRBJ2-2, reads DGGITQSPKYLFRKEGQNVTLSCEQNLNHDAMYWYRQDPGQGLRLIYYSQIVNDFQKGDIAEGYSVSREKKESFPLTVTSAQKNPTAFYLCASSISVTKPRELFFGEGSRLTVL.

This clonotype was picked up many times. The chain employs TRBV28 and TRBJ2-3, with 10 bases identical to TRBD2. CDR3 length equals 17 residues. The germline V gene has CDR1 MDHEN and CDR2 SYDVKM. V shed 6 bases and J 6 bases; nucleotides not matched to a gene: 15. The CDR3 loop is CASSAGDLAGEVDTQYF. CDR3 nucleotides: TGTGCCAGCAGCGCTGGTGATCTAGCGGGAGAGGTGGATACGCAGTATTTT.

The sample holds many counts of this clonotype. V usage is TRBV12-3 or TRBV12-4 and J usage is TRBJ2-2, with D possibly being TRBD1 or TRBD2 (6 bases each). The CDR3 totals 12 residues. V lost 8 bases and J lost 6, with 10 bases in between. CDR3 nucleotide sequence: TGTGCCAGCGGGGGCGGGGCCGGGGAGCTGTTTTTT. Protein product: CASGGGAGELFF.

This clonotype has only a few counts. The V gene is TRBV12-3 or TRBV12-4, the J gene TRBJ1-1; 8 nucleotides agree with TRBD1. Trimming cost V 6 bases and J 6 bases; bases outside gene matches: 9. The CDR3 length is 14 residues. CDR3: CASRAGGGLAEAFF. As DNA, the CDR3 is TGTGCCAGCAGAGCAGGGGGCGGGCTCGCTGAAGCTTTCTTT.

Notes on this clonotype: A read error is possible here, since a much larger clone lies one base away. No conserved phenylalanine or tryptophan is present at the end of the CDR3, so a read error is the likely explanation. CDR3 region: CSVDRGQGGYTS. DNA for the CDR3: TGCAGCGTCGACAGGGGGCAGGGTGGCTACACCTCC. V usage is TRBV29-1 and J usage is TRBJ1-2; 10 bases agree with TRBD1. Germline trimming cut 6 bases from V and 7 bases from J; bases unmatched to any gene: 5. The CDR3 totals 12 residues. Germline CDR1 SQVTM, CDR2 ANQGSEA.

Concerning this clonotype: Just one base apart from a much larger clone, this may be a read error. The chain employs TRBV19 and TRBJ2-2; D call uncertain. This CDR3 spans 13 amino acids. V lost 11 bases and J lost 3, with 13 bases in between. CDR1 LNHDA and CDR2 SQIVND come from the germline V gene (reference sequence). This CDR3 reads CAVDVAYTGELFF. The CDR3 nucleotides are TGTGCCGTAGACGTAGCCTACACCGGGGAGCTGTTTTTT. The variable domain in full, with the rest retrieved from reference TRBV19 and TRBJ2-2, is DGGITQSPKYLFRKEGQNVTLSCEQNLNHDAMYWYRQDPGQGLRLIYYSQIVNDFQKGDIAEGYSVSREKKESFPLTVTSAQKNPTAFYLCAVDVAYTGELFFGEGSRLTVL.

This clonotype has a count of ten or more. This chain joins TRBV19 and TRBJ1-2; TRBD1 might be the D (5 bases). Germline V gene sequence: CDR1 LNHDA, CDR2 SQIVND (reference sequence). The germline V and J ends were trimmed by 2 bases and 4 bases, with 17 bases remaining between them. The CDR3 is made up of 16 amino acids. The CDR3 spells CASSILHDSEIYGYTF. CDR3 DNA sequence: TGTGCCAGTAGTATACTCCACGACAGTGAAATCTATGGCTACACCTTC. The variable domain in full, with the rest retrieved from reference TRBV19 and TRBJ1-2, is DGGITQSPKYLFRKEGQNVTLSCEQNLNHDAMYWYRQDPGQGLRLIYYSQIVNDFQKGDIAEGYSVSREKKESFPLTVTSAQKNPTAFYLCASSILHDSEIYGYTFGSGTRLTVV.

This clonotype was detected many times. CDR3 nucleotide sequence: TGTGCCATCCGAACGACAGGGATGAGGCACGAGCAGTACTTC. Protein: CAIRTTGMRHEQYF. The rearrangement links TRBV10-3 to TRBJ2-7, with 7 bases lining up with TRBD1. The V segment lost 8 bases and the J segment 5 bases; nucleotides outside the gene matches: 12. The CDR3 is 14 amino acids. CDR1 is ENHRY and CDR2 is SYGVKD in the germline V gene.

This clonotype came up many times. This sequence joins TRBV27 and TRBJ2-1; D remains unclear. Trimming stripped 1 base from V and 7 bases from J, with 11 bases between. CDR1 and CDR2 (germline): MNHEY, SMNVEV (reference sequence). The CDR3 length is 14 residues. This CDR3 reads CASSLFPLGNEQFF. The DNA for the CDR3 is TGTGCCAGCAGTTTATTTCCCCTCGGGAATGAGCAGTTCTTC.

Turning to this clonotype: No conserved phenylalanine or tryptophan ends this CDR3, so it is likely a read error. The V gene is TRBV18, the J gene TRBJ1-2; D gene uncertain. The CDR3 sequence is 14 residues long. From germline, CDR1 is KGHSH and CDR2 LQKENI. V lost 2 bases to trimming and J lost 0 bases, with 7 bases between them. The CDR3, as DNA: TGTGCCAGCTCACCAACCGAACCTAACTATGGCTACACCGTC. This codes for CASSPTEPNYGYTV.

This clonotype occurred many times. This chain joins TRBV15 and TRBJ2-2; no firm D call. With 5 bases removed from V and 4 bases from J, the gap between germline ends came to 8 bases. The CDR3 totals 13 residues. CDR1 LNHNV and CDR2 YYDKDF come from the germline V gene (reference sequence). CDR3 protein: CATSPIPTGELFF. CDR3 DNA: TGTGCCACCAGCCCGATTCCCACCGGGGAGCTGTTTTTT.